Listed below are T cell receptor beta chains from one sample, sequenced in a study of shared clonotypes between healthy human individuals. Method: immunoSEQ multiplex PCR; TCRdb's copy keeps in-frame clones and lacks some. The sample contains 750,000 to 1,000,000 clones, 80% to 95% of which appear only once. The source material was naive CD8+ T cells sorted from blood. Receptors were obtained from a man aged 30 to 45 in good health. CDR3s leave out the opening cysteine and the closing phenylalanine or tryptophan. The D gene is left open where the match is weak. Not all rows give a size; the values are once, few, many and, for expanded clones, a class.

size	D	V	J	CDR3
NA	NA	TRBV29-1	TRBJ2-5	SVVLLASGETQY
once	TRBD1	TRBV7-9	TRBJ2-7	ASSLSLGQGAREQY
NA	TRBD1	TRBV11-2	TRBJ2-2	ASSFRTGDTGELF
NA	NA	TRBV19	TRBJ2-1	ATSDRSYNEQF
NA	TRBD1	TRBV27	TRBJ2-1	ASSWGTANNEQF
NA	TRBD2	TRBV28	TRBJ2-7	ASSYQLAGGYEQY
NA	NA	TRBV27	TRBJ2-7	ASSLSAGTSYEQY
NA	NA	TRBV7-9	TRBJ2-3	ASSLVNGDTQY
NA	NA	TRBV27	TRBJ1-5	ASSLQGLNQPQH
NA	NA	TRBV9	TRBJ1-1	ASSSSSASGSETEAF
NA	TRBD2	TRBV10-3	TRBJ2-1	AIGTSRDNEQF
NA	TRBD1	TRBV9	TRBJ1-1	ASSGGDRGNTEAF
once	TRBD1	TRBV2	TRBJ1-5	ASSLGQGDQPQH
NA	NA	TRBV11-2	TRBJ2-7	ASSLDMFGSYEQY
NA	NA	TRBV4-3	TRBJ2-3	ASSQDFTDYTSTDTQY
NA	NA	TRBV27	TRBJ2-7	ASSSPLEGFEQY
NA	TRBD2	TRBV7-9	TRBJ2-7	ASSLALGLDNMNYEQY
NA	TRBD2	TRBV5-5	TRBJ2-1	ASSLSDSGLAAYNEQF
NA	TRBD2	TRBV4-3	TRBJ2-7	ASSPGTSGTYEQY
NA	TRBD2	TRBV13	TRBJ2-1	ASSSGGTKGTSGSDEQF
NA	TRBD2	TRBV4-1	TRBJ2-1	ASSQDRTSGSSYNEQF
NA	NA	TRBV9	TRBJ2-5	ASSVELGETQY
NA	TRBD2	TRBV5-4	TRBJ2-7	ASMQGTNYEQY
NA	TRBD1	TRBV27	TRBJ1-1	ASTPGSRGVGTEAF
NA	TRBD2	TRBV7-9	TRBJ2-7	ASSGTSGGTTPYEQY